This paragraph covers one T cell receptor beta chain sequence. The antigen is unknown. TCRdb analysed the reads with MiXCR anew, one entry per CDR3 protein. The sample consists of 68,000 or so distinct CDR3 sequences, around 49% of them appearing once. The V segment lost 3 bases and the J segment 4 bases; nucleotides outside the gene matches: 5. The germline gives CDR1 DFQATT, CDR2 SNEGSKA (reference sequence). CDR3 length equals 13 residues. This entry is derived from a study of type 1 regulatory T cells. Study overall: T-allo10 is an in vitro-generated, Tr1-enriched CD4 T cell product specific for alloantigen. Study observations and caveats: Type 1 regulatory T cells had a more restricted TCR repertoire than non-type 1 regulatory T cells.

This clonotype was sampled from a human donor in good health. V is TRBV20-1 and J is TRBJ1-1, with 7 bases fitting TRBD1. The sequenced sample was cultured non-Tr1 T cells, either the whole culture or a sorted T cell fraction (not recorded which). CDR3 nucleotides: TGCAGTGCTAGGAGGGGGCGAAGCACTGAAGCTTTCTTT. Amino acid sequence: CSARRGRSTEAFF.